The next 6 T cell receptor beta chains were all read from a single sample in a study of immune evolution from preneoplasia to lung adenocarcinoma. TCRdb's copy holds only in-frame clones and misses some; the assay was immunoSEQ multiplex PCR. The top ten clones hold 10% of a sample with approximately 3,000 clones, less than 80% of them seen once. The material sequenced was FFPE minimally invasive lung adenocarcinoma tissue. The receptor source for this set is a person aged 55-80 years with lung adenocarcinoma.

This clone has only a few counts. This chain links TRBV19 with TRBJ1-5, with 8 nucleotides matching TRBD1. V trimming: 4 bases; J trimming: 0 bases; junction bases outside the gene matches: 11. CDR1 and CDR2 from the germline V gene are LNHDA and SQIVND (reference sequence). This CDR3 spans 18 amino acids. This CDR3 reads CASSNRDRHTDSNQPQHF. In DNA, the CDR3 is TGTGCCAGTAGTAACCGGGACAGGCATACTGATAGCAATCAGCCCCAGCATTTT. The entire variable domain, with the rest obtained from reference TRBV19 and TRBJ1-5, is as follows: DGGITQSPKYLFRKEGQNVTLSCEQNLNHDAMYWYRQDPGQGLRLIYYSQIVNDFQKGDIAEGYSVSREKKESFPLTVTSAQKNPTAFYLCASSNRDRHTDSNQPQHFGDGTRLSIL.

This chain uses TRBV2 with TRBJ2-5; 14 bases match TRBD2. Trimming took 6 bases from V and 4 from J; bases not matched to a gene: 1. Germline loops: CDR1 SNHLY, CDR2 FYNNEI. The CDR3 has 14 residues. The CDR3 sequence: CASRTSGRVETQYF. The CDR3 region has the DNA TGTGCCAGCAGGACTAGCGGGAGGGTAGAGACCCAGTACTTC.

The V and J genes are TRBV18 and TRBJ2-1; the match to TRBD2 covers 15 bases. Germline CDR1 reads KGHSH; CDR2 reads LQKENI. The length of the CDR3 is 16 residues. V was pared by 3 bases and J by 10 bases, with 7 bases of the junction left unmatched. The CDR3 here is CASSPPGLAGGGEQFF. CDR3 in DNA: TGTGCCAGCTCACCTCCCGGACTAGCGGGAGGGGGAGAGCAGTTCTTC. The entire variable domain, with the rest obtained from reference TRBV18 and TRBJ2-1, is as follows: NAGVMQNPRHLVRRRGQEARLRCSPMKGHSHVYWYRQLPEEGLKFMVYLQKENIIDESGMPKERFSAEFPKEGPSILRIQQVVRGDSAAYFCASSPPGLAGGGEQFFGPGTRLTVL.

The V and J genes are TRBV5-1 and TRBJ1-4; no clear D. This CDR3 comprises 13 residues. Trimming pared 1 base from V and 8 bases from J, leaving 9 bases between. The germline gives CDR1 SGHRS, CDR2 YFSETQ. Written as DNA, the CDR3 is TGCGCCAGCAGCTTGCCGGAGGAGGAAAAACTGTTTTTT. As protein: CASSLPEEEKLFF.

This chain uses TRBV7-9 with TRBJ2-7, with D hard to call. The V end was cut by 5 bases, the J end by 3 bases, with 17 bases between. The CDR3 covers 15 residues. Germline CDR1 reads SEHNR; CDR2 reads FQNEAQ (reference sequence). The chain's CDR3 is CASSPPLSSSYEQYF. In nucleotides, the CDR3 is TGTGCCAGCAGCCCCCCCTTGAGTAGCAGCTACGAGCAGTACTTC.

V gene TRBV29-1 combines with J gene TRBJ2-7; D gene ambiguous. This CDR3 is 12 amino acids long. Germline V CDR1 and CDR2: SQVTM, ANQGSEA. V lost 6 bases and J 0 bases, leaving 9 bases between the germline ends. Written as DNA, the CDR3 is TGCAGCGTAGGCGTGAGCTCCTACGAGCAGTACTTC. Protein sequence: CSVGVSSYEQYF.